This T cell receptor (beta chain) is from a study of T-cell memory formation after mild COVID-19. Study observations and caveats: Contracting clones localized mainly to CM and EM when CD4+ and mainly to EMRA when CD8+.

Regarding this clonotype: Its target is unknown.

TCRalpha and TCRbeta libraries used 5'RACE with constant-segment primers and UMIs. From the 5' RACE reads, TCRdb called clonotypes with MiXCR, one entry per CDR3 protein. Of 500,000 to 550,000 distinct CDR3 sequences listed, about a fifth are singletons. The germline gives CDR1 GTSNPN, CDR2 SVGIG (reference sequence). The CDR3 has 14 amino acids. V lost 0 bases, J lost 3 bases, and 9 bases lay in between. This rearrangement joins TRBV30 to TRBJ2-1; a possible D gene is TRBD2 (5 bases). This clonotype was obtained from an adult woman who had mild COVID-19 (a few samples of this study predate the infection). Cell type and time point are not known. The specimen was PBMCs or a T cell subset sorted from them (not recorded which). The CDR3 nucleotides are TGTGCCTGGAGTGTATTGAGGGACTACAATGAGCAGTTCTTC. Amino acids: CAWSVLRDYNEQFF. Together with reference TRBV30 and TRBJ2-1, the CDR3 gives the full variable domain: SQTIHQWPATLVQPVGSPLSLECTVEGTSNPNLYWYRQAAGRGLQLLFYSVGIGQISSEVPQNLSASRPQDRQFILSSKKLLLSDSGFYLCAWSVLRDYNEQFFGPGTRLTVL.